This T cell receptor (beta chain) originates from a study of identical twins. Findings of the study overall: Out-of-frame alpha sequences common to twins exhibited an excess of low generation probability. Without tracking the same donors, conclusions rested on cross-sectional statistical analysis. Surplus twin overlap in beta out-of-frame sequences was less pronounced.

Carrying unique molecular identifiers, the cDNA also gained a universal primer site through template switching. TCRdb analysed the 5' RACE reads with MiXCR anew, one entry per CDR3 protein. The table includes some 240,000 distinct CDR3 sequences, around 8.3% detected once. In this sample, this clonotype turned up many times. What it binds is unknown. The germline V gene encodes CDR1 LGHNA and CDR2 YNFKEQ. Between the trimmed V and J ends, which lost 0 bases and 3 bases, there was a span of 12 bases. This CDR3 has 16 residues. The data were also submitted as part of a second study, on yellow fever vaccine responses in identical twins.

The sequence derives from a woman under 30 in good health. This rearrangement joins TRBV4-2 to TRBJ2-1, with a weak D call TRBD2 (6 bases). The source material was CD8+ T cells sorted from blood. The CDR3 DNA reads TGTGCCAGCAGCCAAGATCCCGGGACTGGCTACAATGAGCAGTTCTTC. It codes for CASSQDPGTGYNEQFF.